This record concerns one T cell receptor beta chain sequence. Its antigen is as yet unknown. This entry is derived from a study of OX40 agonist ivuxolimab in advanced cancers. About the research overall: Allowance was made for prior anti-PD-1, anti-PD-L1 or anti-CTLA-4 therapy, and 35% to 40% had some. The study, taken as a whole, reports: Antigen targets of the expanded peripheral T cells went undetermined. Averaging showed that CD8+ T cells had more expanded clones than CD4+ did.

Assay: immunoSEQ multiplex PCR; the TCRdb copy retains only in-frame clones and omits some. The sample has 60,000 to 70,000 clones, 80% to 85% seen once. V was shortened by 0 bases and J by 4 bases, with 5 bases between the two germline ends. Germline loops: CDR1 SGHNT, CDR2 YYREEE (reference sequence). This CDR3 is 13 amino acids long. The material was CD4+ or CD8+ T cells sorted from blood, obtained in a trial of the OX40 agonist ivuxolimab. This TCR came from an adult with an advanced solid tumor such as melanoma, head and neck, liver or kidney cancer. V and J are TRBV5-4 and TRBJ1-3, with D hard to call. The CDR3 spells CASSLVGGNTIYF. The DNA of the CDR3 is TGTGCCAGCAGCTTGGTAGGAGGAAACACCATATATTTT. The full variable domain, its missing parts supplied by reference TRBV5-4 and TRBJ1-3, is ETGVTQSPTHLIKTRGQQVTLRCSSQSGHNTVSWYQQALGQGPQFIFQYYREEENGRGNFPPRFSGLQFPNYSSELNVNALELDDSALYLCASSLVGGNTIYFGEGSWLTVV.